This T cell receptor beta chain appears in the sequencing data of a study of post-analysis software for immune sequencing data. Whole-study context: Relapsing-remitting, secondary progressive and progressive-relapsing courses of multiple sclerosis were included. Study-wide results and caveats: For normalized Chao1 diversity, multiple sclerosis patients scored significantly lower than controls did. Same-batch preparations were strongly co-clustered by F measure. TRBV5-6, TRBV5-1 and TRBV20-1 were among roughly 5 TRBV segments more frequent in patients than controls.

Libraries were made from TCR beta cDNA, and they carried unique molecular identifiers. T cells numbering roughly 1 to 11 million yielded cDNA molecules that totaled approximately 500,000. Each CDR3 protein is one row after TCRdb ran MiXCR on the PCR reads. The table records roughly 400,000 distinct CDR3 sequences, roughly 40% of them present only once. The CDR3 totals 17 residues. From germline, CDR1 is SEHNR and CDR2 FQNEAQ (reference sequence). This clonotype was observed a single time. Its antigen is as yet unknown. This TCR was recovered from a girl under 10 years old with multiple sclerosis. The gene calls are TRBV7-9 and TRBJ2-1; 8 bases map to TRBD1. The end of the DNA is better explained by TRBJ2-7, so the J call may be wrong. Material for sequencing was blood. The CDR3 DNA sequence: TGTGCCAGCAGTTTTACCCCTCAGGGGGCGTCCTACAATGAGCAGTACTTC. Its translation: CASSFTPQGASYNEQYF.